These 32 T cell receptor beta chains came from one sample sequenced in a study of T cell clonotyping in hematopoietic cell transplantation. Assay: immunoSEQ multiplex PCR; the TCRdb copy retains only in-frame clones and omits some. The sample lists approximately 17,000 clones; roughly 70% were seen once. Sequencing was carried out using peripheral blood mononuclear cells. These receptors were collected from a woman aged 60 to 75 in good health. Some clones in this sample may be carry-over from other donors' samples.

The CDR3 DNA reads TGTGCCAGCAGCTTAGAGGGGGAGCCCCAGCATTTT. Translated: CASSLEGEPQHF. The chain is built from TRBV7-9 and TRBJ1-5; D possibly corresponds to TRBD1 (6 bases). This CDR3 has 12 residues. Deletions cut 1 base from V and 8 bases from J, with 6 bases between. Per germline, CDR1 SEHNR and CDR2 FQNEAQ (reference sequence).

CDR3 protein: CSVEEDGTSGANVLTF. The CDR3, as DNA: TGCAGCGTTGAAGAAGATGGAACCTCTGGGGCCAACGTCCTGACTTTC. This chain uses TRBV29-1 with TRBJ2-6; no firm D call. CDR1 and CDR2 from the germline V gene are SQVTM and ANQGSEA. V lost 0 bases, J lost 0 bases, and 9 bases lay in between. The CDR3 is made up of 16 amino acids.

The CDR3: CASSLSGTGTGGSPLHF. The DNA of the CDR3 is TGTGCCAGCAGCCTAAGTGGGACCGGGACAGGGGGTTCACCCCTCCACTTT. This chain uses TRBV4-2 with TRBJ1-6; 11 nucleotides align to TRBD1. The V gene's germline CDR1 is LGHNA and CDR2 YNFKEQ. V trimming: 4 bases; J trimming: 9 bases; junction bases outside the gene matches: 11. The CDR3 contains 17 residues.

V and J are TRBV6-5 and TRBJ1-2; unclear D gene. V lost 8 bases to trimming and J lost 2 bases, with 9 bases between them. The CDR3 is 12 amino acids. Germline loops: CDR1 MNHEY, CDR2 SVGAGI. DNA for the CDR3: TGTGCCAGCCGGTTCAGCAACTATGGCTACACCTTC. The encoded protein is CASRFSNYGYTF.

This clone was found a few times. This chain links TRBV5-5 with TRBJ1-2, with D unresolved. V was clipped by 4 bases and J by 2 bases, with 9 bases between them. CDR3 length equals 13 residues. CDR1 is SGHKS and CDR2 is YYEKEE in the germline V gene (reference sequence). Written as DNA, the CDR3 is TGTGCCAGCAGCCCGGTCAGGAACTATGGCTACACCTTC. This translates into CASSPVRNYGYTF.

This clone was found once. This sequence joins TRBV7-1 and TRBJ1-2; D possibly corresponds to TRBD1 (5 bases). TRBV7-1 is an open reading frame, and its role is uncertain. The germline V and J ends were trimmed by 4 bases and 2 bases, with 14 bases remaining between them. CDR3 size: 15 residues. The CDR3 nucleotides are TGTGCCAGCAGCTTGAACCGACAGCCGAACTATGGCTACACCTTC. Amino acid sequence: CASSLNRQPNYGYTF.

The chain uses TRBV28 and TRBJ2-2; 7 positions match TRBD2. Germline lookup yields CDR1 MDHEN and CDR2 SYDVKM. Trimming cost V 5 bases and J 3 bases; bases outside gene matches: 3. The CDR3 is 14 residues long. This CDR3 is CASSSGTYTGELFF. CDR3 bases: TGTGCCAGCAGTAGCGGGACCTACACCGGGGAGCTGTTTTTT.

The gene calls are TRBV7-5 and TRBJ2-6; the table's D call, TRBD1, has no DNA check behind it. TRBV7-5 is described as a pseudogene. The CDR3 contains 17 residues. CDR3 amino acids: CARTDRCRQSRANVLTF. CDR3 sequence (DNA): TGTGCCAGAACAGACAGGTGTAGACAAAGTCGGGCCAACGTCCTGACTTTC.

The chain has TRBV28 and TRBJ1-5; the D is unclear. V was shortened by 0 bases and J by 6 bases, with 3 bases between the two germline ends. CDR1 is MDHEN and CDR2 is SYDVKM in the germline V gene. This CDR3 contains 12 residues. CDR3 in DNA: TGTGCCAGCAGTTTATGGTCTCAGCCCCAGCATTTT. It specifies CASSLWSQPQHF. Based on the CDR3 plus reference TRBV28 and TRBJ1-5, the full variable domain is DVKVTQSSRYLVKRTGEKVFLECVQDMDHENMFWYRQDPGLGLRLIYFSYDVKMKEKGDIPEGYSVSREKKERFSLILESASTNQTSMYLCASSLWSQPQHFGDGTRLSIL.

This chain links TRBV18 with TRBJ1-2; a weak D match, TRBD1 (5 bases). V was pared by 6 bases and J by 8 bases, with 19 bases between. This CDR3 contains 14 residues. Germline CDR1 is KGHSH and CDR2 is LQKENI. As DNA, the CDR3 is TGTGCCAGCTCCCCAGACGGGGCGACCCGAGGCTACACCTTC. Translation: CASSPDGATRGYTF.

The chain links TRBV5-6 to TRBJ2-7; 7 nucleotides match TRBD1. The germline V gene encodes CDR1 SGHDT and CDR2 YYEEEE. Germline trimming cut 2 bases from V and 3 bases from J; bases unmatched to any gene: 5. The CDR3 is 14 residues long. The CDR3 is CASSFPGTDYEQYF. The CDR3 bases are TGTGCCAGCAGCTTCCCCGGGACAGACTACGAGCAGTACTTC.

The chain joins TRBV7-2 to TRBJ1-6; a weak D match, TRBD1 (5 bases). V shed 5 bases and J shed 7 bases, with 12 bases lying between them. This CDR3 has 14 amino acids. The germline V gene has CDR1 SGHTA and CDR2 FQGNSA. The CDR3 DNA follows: TGTGCCAGCAGCATAGACAGCATGAATTCACCCCTCCACTTT. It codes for CASSIDSMNSPLHF.

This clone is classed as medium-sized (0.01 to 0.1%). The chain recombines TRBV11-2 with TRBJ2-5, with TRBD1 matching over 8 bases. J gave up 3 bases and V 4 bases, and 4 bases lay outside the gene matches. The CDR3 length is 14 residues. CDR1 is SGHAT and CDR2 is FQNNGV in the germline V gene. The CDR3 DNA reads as TGTGCCAGCAGCTCGGGACAGGTGAAAGAGACCCAGTACTTC. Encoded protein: CASSSGQVKETQYF.

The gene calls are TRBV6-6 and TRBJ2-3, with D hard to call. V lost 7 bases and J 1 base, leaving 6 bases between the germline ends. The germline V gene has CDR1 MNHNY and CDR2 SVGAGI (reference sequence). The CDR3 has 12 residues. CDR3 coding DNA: TGTGCCAGCACCCGTCGCACAGATACGCAGTATTTT. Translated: CASTRRTDTQYF.

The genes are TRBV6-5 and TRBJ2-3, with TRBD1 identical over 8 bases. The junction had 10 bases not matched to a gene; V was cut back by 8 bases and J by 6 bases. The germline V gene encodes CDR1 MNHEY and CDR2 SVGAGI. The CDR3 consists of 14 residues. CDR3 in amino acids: CASAQDREVDTQYF. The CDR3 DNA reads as TGTGCCAGCGCACAGGACAGGGAGGTTGATACGCAGTATTTT.

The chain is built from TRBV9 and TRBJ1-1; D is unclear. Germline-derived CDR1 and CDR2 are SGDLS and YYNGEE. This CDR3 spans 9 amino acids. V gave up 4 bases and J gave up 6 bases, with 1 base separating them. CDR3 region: CASSPEAFF. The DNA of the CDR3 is TGTGCCAGCAGCCCTGAAGCTTTCTTT.

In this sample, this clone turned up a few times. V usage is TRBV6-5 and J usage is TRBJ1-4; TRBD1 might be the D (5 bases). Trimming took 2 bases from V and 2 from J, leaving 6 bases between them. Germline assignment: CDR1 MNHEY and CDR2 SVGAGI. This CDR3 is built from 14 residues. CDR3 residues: CASSYQGTNEKLFF. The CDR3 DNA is TGTGCCAGCAGTTACCAGGGCACTAATGAAAAACTGTTTTTT.

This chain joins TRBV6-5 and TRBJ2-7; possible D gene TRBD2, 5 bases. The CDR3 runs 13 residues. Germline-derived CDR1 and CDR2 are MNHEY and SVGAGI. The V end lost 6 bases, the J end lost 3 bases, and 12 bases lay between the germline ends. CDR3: CASRMDSNYEQYF. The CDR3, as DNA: TGTGCCAGCAGGATGGACTCGAACTACGAGCAGTACTTC.

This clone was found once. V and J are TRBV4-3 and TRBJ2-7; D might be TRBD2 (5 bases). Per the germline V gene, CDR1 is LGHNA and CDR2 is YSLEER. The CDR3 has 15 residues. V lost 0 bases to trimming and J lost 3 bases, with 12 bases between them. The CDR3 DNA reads TGCGCCAGCAGCCAAGATCGGGCGGGTAACTACGAGCAGTACTTC. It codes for CASSQDRAGNYEQYF.

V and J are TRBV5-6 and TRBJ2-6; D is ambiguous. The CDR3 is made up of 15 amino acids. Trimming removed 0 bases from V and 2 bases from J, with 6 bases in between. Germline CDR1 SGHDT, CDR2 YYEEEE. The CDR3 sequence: CASSLEGTGANVLTF. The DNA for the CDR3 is TGTGCCAGCAGCTTGGAGGGAACTGGGGCCAACGTCCTGACTTTC.

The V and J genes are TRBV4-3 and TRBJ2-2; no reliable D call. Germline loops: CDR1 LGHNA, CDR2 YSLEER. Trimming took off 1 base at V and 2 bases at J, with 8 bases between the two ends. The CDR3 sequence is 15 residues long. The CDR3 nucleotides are TGCGCCAGCAGCCAAGCCACGGATAACACCGGGGAGCTGTTTTTT. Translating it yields CASSQATDNTGELFF.

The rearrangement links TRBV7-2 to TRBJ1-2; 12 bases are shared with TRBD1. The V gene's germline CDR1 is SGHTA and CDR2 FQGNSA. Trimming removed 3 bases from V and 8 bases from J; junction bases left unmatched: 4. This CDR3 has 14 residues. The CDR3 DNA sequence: TGTGCCAGCAGCTTGGGACAGGGGGCTGAAGGCTACACCTTC. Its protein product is CASSLGQGAEGYTF. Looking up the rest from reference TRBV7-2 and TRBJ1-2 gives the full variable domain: GAGVSQSPSNKVTEKGKDVELRCDPISGHTALYWYRQSLGQGLEFLIYFQGNSAPDKSGLPSDRFSAERTGGSVSTLTIQRTQQEDSAVYLCASSLGQGAEGYTFGSGTRLTVV.

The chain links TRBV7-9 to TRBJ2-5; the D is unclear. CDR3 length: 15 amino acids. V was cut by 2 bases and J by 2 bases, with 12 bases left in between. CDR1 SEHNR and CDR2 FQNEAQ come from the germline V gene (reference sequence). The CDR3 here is CASSLLFQAQETQYF. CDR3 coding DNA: TGTGCCAGCAGCTTATTATTCCAAGCACAAGAGACCCAGTACTTC.

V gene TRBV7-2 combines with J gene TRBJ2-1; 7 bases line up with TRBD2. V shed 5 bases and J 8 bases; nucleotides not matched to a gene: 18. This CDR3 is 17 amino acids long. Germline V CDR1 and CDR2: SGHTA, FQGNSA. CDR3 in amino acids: CASSPLVRTRGMDEQFF. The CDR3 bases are TGTGCCAGCAGCCCCTTAGTTCGGACTAGAGGGATGGATGAGCAGTTCTTC.

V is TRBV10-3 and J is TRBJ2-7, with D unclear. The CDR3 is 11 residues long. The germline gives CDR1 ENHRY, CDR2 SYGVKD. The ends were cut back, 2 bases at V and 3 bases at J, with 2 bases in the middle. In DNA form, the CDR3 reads TGTGCCATCAGTGAGAACTACGAGCAGTACTTC. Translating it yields CAISENYEQYF.

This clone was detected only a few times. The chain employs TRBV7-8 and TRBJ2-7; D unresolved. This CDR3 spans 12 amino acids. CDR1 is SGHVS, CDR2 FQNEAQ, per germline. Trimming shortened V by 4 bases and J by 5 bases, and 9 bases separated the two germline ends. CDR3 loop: CASSSSFDEQYF. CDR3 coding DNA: TGTGCCAGCAGCTCCAGCTTTGACGAGCAGTACTTC.

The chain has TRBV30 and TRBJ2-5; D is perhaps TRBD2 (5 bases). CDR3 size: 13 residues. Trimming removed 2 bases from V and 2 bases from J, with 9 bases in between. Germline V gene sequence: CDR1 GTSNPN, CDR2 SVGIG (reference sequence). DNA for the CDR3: TGTGCCTGGAGTCCGAGGAGGCAAGAGACCCAGTACTTC. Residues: CAWSPRRQETQYF.

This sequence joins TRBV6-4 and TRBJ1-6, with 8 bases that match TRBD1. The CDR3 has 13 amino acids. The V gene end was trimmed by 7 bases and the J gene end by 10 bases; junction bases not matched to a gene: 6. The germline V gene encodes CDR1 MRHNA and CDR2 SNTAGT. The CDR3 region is CASTTGEGSPLHF. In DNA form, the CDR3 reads TGTGCCAGCACGACAGGGGAAGGATCACCCCTCCACTTT.

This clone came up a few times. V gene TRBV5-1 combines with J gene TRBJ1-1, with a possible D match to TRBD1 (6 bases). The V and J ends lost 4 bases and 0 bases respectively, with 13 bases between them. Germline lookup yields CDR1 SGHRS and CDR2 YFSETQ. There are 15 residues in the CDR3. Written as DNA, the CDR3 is TGCGCCAGCAGCGGGGGACATTCGATGAACACTGAAGCTTTCTTT. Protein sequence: CASSGGHSMNTEAFF.

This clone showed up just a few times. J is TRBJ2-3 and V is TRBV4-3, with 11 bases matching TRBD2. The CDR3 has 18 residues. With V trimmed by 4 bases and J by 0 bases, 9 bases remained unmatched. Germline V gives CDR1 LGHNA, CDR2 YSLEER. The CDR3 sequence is CASSLLALAGGSTDTQYF. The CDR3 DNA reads TGCGCCAGCAGCCTCCTGGCGCTAGCGGGAGGCAGCACAGATACGCAGTATTTT.

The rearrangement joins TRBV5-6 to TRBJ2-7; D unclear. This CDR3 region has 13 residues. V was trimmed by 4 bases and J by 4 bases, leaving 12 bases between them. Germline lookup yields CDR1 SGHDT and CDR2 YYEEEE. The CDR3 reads CASSPGKRYEQYF. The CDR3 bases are TGTGCCAGCAGCCCCGGCAAACGGTACGAGCAGTACTTC.

The CDR3 nucleotides read TGTGCCAGCAGCCAGGGACTAGCGGGGGGGCCTGGGGCCAACGTCCTGACTTTC. Translated: CASSQGLAGGPGANVLTF. The chain combines TRBV4-2 with TRBJ2-6; 16 bases align to TRBD2. The V gene end was trimmed by 3 bases and the J gene end by 2 bases; junction bases not matched to a gene: 1. The CDR3 loop spans 18 amino acids. Per germline, CDR1 LGHNA and CDR2 YNFKEQ.